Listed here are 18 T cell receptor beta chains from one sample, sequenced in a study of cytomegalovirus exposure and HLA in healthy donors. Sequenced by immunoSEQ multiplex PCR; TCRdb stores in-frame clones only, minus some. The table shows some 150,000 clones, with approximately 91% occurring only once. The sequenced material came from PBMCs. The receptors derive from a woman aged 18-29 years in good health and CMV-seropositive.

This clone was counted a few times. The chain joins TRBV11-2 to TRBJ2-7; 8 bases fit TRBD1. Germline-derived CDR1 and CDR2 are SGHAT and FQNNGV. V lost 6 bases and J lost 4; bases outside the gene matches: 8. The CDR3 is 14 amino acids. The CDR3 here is CASSDPRQGYEQYF. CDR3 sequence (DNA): TGTGCCAGCAGTGACCCGAGACAGGGGTACGAGCAGTACTTC.

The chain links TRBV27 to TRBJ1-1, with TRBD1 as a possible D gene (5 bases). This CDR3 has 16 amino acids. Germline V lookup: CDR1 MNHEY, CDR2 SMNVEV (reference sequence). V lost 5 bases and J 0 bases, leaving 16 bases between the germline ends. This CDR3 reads CASSTQGRTMNTEAFF. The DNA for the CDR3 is TGTGCCAGCAGTACGCAGGGTCGTACGATGAACACTGAAGCTTTCTTT.

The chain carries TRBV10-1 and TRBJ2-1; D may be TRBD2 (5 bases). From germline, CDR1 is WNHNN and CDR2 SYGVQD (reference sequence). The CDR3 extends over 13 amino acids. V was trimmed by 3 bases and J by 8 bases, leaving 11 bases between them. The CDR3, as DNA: TGCGCCAGCAGTGACGGAGGTTCTGATGAGCAGTTCTTC. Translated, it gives CASSDGGSDEQFF.

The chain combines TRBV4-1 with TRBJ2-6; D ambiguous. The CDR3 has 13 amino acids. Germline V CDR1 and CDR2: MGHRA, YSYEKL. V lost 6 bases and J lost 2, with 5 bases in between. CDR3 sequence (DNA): TGCGCCAGCAGGAGGACTGGGGCCAACGTCCTGACTTTC. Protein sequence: CASRRTGANVLTF.

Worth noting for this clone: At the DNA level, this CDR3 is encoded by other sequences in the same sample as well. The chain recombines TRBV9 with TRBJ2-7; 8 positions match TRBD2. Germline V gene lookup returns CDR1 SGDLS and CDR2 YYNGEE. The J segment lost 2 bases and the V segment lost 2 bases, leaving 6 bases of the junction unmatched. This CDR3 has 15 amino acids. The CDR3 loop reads CASSVGLAGAYEQYF. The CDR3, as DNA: TGTGCCAGCAGCGTCGGGCTAGCGGGTGCCTACGAGCAGTACTTC. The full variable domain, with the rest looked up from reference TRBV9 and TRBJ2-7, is DSGVTQTPKHLITATGQRVTLRCSPRSGDLSVYWYQQSLDQGLQFLIQYYNGEERAKGNILERFSAQQFPDLHSELNLSSLELGDSALYFCASSVGLAGAYEQYFGPGTRLTVT.

The DNA for the CDR3 is TGTGCCAGCAGCTTAGCAAATCAGCCCCAGCATTTT. Amino acid sequence: CASSLANQPQHF. The chain recombines TRBV11-3 with TRBJ1-5; unclear D gene. Per the germline V gene, CDR1 is SGHNT and CDR2 is YENEEA. The V end lost 1 base, the J end lost 4 bases, and 2 bases lay between the germline ends. This CDR3 is 12 amino acids long.

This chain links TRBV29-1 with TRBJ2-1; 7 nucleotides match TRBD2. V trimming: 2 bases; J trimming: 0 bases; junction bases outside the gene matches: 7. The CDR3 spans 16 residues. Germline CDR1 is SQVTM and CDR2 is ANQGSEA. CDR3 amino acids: CSVESKAGLSYNEQFF. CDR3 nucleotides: TGCAGCGTTGAATCCAAAGCGGGGCTCTCCTACAATGAGCAGTTCTTC.

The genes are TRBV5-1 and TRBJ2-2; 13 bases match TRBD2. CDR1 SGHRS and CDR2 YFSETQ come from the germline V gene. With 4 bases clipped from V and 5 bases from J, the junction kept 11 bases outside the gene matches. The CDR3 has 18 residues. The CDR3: CASSPQIGLAGETGELFF. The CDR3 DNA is TGCGCCAGCAGCCCTCAAATAGGACTAGCGGGAGAAACCGGGGAGCTGTTTTTT.

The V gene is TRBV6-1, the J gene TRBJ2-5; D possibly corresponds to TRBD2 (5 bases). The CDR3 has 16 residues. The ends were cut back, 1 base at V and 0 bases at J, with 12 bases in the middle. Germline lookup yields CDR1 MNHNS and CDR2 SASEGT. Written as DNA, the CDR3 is TGTGCCAGCAGTGAAGTCAATAGCGCGTACCAAGAGACCCAGTACTTC. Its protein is CASSEVNSAYQETQYF.

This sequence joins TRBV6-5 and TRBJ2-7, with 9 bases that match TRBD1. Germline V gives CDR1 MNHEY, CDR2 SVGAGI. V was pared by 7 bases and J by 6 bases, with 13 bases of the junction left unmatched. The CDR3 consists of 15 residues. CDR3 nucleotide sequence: TGTGCCAGCACTCGAGGGGGACAGGGCTCTCGCGAGCAGTACTTC. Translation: CASTRGGQGSREQYF.

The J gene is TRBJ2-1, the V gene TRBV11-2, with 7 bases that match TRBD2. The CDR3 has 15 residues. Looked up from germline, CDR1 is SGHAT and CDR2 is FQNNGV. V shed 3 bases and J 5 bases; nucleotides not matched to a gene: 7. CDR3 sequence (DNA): TGTGCCAGCAGCTTCCGACTAGCCGTCGACAATGAGCAGTTCTTC. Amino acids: CASSFRLAVDNEQFF.

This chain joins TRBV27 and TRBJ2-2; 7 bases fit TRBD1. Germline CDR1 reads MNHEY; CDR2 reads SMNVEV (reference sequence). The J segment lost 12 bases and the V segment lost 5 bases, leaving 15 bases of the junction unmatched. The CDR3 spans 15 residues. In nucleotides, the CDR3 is TGTGCCAGCAGTCCCCAGACAGGGATCGGCGGAAAGCTGTTTTTT. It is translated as CASSPQTGIGGKLFF.

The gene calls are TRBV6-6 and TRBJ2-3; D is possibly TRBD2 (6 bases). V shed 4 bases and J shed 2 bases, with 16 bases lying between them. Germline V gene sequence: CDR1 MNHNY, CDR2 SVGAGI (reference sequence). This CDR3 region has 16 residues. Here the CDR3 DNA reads TGTGCCAGCAGTTTCAGGGTAGCGGAGTACACAGATACGCAGTATTTT. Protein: CASSFRVAEYTDTQYF.

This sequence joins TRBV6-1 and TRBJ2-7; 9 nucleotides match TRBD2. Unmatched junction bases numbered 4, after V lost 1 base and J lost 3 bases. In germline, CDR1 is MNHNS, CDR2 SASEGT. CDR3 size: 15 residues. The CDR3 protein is CASSEGLAGDYEQYF. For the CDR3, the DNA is TGTGCCAGCAGTGAAGGATTAGCGGGAGACTACGAGCAGTACTTC.

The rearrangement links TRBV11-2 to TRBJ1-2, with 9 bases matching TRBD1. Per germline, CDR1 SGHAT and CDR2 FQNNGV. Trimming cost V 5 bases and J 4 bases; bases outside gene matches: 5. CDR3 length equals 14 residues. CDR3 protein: CASSHPGQGYGYTF. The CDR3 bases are TGTGCCAGCAGCCACCCGGGACAGGGCTATGGCTACACCTTC. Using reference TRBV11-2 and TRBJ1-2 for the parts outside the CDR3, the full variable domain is EAGVAQSPRYKIIEKRQSVAFWCNPISGHATLYWYQQILGQGPKLLIQFQNNGVVDDSQLPKDRFSAERLKGVDSTLKIQPAKLEDSAVYLCASSHPGQGYGYTFGSGTRLTVV.

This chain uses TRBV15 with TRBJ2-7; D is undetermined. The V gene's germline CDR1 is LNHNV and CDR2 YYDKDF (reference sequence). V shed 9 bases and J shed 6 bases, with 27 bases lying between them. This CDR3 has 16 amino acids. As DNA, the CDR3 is TGTGCCACTACCCCCACGACTGCGAAGGCGTCTGGCGAGCAGTACTTC. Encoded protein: CATTPTTAKASGEQYF. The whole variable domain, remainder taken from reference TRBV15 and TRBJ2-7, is DAMVIQNPRYQVTQFGKPVTLSCSQTLNHNVMYWYQQKSSQAPKLLFHYYDKDFNNEADTPDNFQSRRPNTSFCFLDIRSPGLGDTAMYLCATTPTTAKASGEQYFGPGTRLTVT.

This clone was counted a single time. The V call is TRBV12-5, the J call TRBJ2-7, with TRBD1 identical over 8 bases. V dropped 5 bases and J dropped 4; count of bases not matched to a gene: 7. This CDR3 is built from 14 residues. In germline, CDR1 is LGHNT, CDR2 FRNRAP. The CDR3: CASGHGQGRYEQYF. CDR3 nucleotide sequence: TGTGCTAGTGGTCACGGACAGGGACGATACGAGCAGTACTTC.

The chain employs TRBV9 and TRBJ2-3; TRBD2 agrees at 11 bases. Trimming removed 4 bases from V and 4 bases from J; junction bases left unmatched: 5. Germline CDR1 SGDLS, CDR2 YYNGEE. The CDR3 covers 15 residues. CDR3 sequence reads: CASSIAGGAADTQYF. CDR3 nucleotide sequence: TGTGCCAGCAGCATAGCGGGAGGGGCTGCAGATACGCAGTATTTT.